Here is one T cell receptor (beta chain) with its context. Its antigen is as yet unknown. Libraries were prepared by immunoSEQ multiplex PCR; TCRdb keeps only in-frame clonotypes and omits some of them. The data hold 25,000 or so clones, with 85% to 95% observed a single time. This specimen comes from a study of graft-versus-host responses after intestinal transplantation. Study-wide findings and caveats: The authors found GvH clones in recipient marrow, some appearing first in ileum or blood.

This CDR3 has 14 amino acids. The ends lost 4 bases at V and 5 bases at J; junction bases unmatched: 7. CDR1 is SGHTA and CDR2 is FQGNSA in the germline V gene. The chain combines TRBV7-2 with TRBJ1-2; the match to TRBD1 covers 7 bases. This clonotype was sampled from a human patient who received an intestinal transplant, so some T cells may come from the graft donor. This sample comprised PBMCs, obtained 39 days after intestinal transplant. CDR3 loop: CASSWGQLKYGYTF. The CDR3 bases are TGTGCCAGCAGCTGGGGACAGCTAAAATATGGCTACACCTTC.